This T cell receptor beta chain was identified during a study of T cells in Graves' hyperthyroidism and ophthalmopathy. This CDR3 is 17 amino acids long. Looked up from germline, CDR1 is ENHRY and CDR2 is SYGVKD. The V segment lost 2 bases and the J segment 2 bases; nucleotides outside the gene matches: 6. General study results and limits: The majority of expanded thyroid clonotypes above 0.001 also appeared in blood.

This clonotype was picked up many times. The antigen is undetermined. The source material, RNA transcripts, was used to amplify TCR beta CDR3 regions. Carried out on the TCR CDR3, a first-round RT-PCR used the HTBI primer set. TCRdb called the multiplex PCR reads again in MiXCR, with one record for every CDR3 protein. The sample contains 250,000 to 350,000 distinct CDR3 sequences, 20% to 25% of which appear only once. Sequencing input: blood. The receptor was derived from a man aged 25 to 40 with Graves' ophthalmopathy. The chain uses TRBV10-3 and TRBJ2-3; 11 nucleotides agree with TRBD2. CDR3 protein: CAISEPGLAGPTDTQYF. CDR3 nucleotides: TGTGCCATCAGTGAGCCAGGACTAGCGGGCCCCACAGATACGCAGTATTTT.